This T cell receptor beta chain appears in the sequencing data of a study of cytotoxic CD8 clonotypes in ibrutinib-treated CLL. Background on the study: A mean of around 270,000 productive templates and approximately 100,000 productive rearrangements was obtained per sample.

Germline V gives CDR1 SNHLY, CDR2 FYNNEI. The CDR3 has 15 residues. V lost 0 bases to trimming and J lost 7 bases, with 12 bases between them. Some clones are missing from TCRdb's copy, which holds only in-frame ones; the method was immunoSEQ multiplex PCR. Of some 120,000 clones in the sample, approximately 58% are singletons; the top ten hold 30% to 45%. Whole-study findings and limits: Clonality increased at ibrutinib response and stayed stable in sustained remission. At progression, however, it fell back toward baseline. Treatment saw public clonotypes, which were uncommon, either contract or stay stable.

A note on this clone: Its antigen is not known.

The genes are TRBV2 and TRBJ1-4; possibly TRBD1 for D (6 bases). The sample consisted of PBMCs, taken after 24 months of ibrutinib treatment. The origin of this receptor is a human donor with chronic lymphocytic leukemia. CDR3 region: CASSEARGAVEKLFF. CDR3 nucleotide sequence: TGTGCCAGCAGTGAAGCGAGGGGGGCGGTTGAAAAACTGTTTTTT.